Below, 27 T cell receptor beta chains from the same sample are listed, as sequenced in a study of brain T cells in children with intractable seizures. The assay was immunoSEQ multiplex PCR, and TCRdb's table has in-frame clones only and misses some. The data hold 80,000 or so clones, with under 95% observed a single time. Sequenced here: peripheral blood, sampled at surgery. The receptor source for this set is a girl aged 2 to 9 with Rasmussen encephalitis and intractable seizures.

Concerning this clone: This clone may be a read error of a much larger clone one base away. V gene TRBV7-8 combines with J gene TRBJ2-7; D unclear. Germline CDR1 is SGHVS and CDR2 is FQNEAQ. The ends were cut back, 5 bases at V and 1 base at J, with 3 bases in the middle. This CDR3 contains 11 residues. In nucleotides, the CDR3 is TGTGCCAGCAGCCGTTCCTACGAGCAGTACTTC. Amino acid sequence: CASSRSYEQYF.

In its sample, this clone was seen a few times. The chain couples TRBV19 to TRBJ2-3, with a weak D call TRBD1 (6 bases). The germline CDR1 and CDR2 sequences are LNHDA and SQIVND (reference sequence). This CDR3 spans 13 amino acids. Trimming removed 5 bases at V and 2 bases at J, with 8 bases between. The CDR3 nucleotides are TGTGCCAGTAGTTGGACAGTCACAGATACGCAGTATTTT. Translation: CASSWTVTDTQYF.

V is TRBV6-1 and J is TRBJ1-6; unclear D gene. The germline V and J ends were trimmed by 1 base and 8 bases, with 9 bases remaining between them. The CDR3 is 14 residues long. Germline loops: CDR1 MNHNS, CDR2 SASEGT. CDR3 bases: TGTGCCAGCAGTGAAGACGGTAGGGATTCACCCCTCCACTTT. Amino acid sequence: CASSEDGRDSPLHF.

J is TRBJ2-3 and V is TRBV5-1; D remains ambiguous. The CDR3 length is 13 residues. Trimming removed 7 bases from V and 2 bases from J, with 11 bases in between. The V gene's germline CDR1 is SGHRS and CDR2 YFSETQ. The CDR3 DNA reads TGCGCCAGCGCGAGGCAGAACACAGATACGCAGTATTTT. Translation gives CASARQNTDTQYF. Full variable domain (rest looked up from reference TRBV5-1 and TRBJ2-3): KAGVTQTPRYLIKTRGQQVTLSCSPISGHRSVSWYQQTPGQGLQFLFEYFSETQRNKGNFPGRFSGRQFSNSRSEMNVSTLELGDSALYLCASARQNTDTQYFGPGTRLTVL.

CDR3 nucleotides: TGTGCCAGCAGCGCCCTAACGAGATCACCCCTCCACTTT. It is translated as CASSALTRSPLHF. This sequence joins TRBV21-1 and TRBJ1-6. TRBV21-1 is reported as a pseudogene. This CDR3 has 13 amino acids.

This chain links TRBV6-2 or TRBV6-3 with TRBJ2-5, with D possibly being TRBD2 (5 bases). V shed 2 bases and J shed 5 bases, with 15 bases lying between them. This CDR3 spans 15 amino acids. CDR1 is MNHEY, CDR2 SVGEGT, per germline. The CDR3 DNA sequence: TGTGCCAGCAGTTACGAGCTAGCCAAATTGGAGACCCAGTACTTC. Translation: CASSYELAKLETQYF.

This chain uses TRBV5-6 with TRBJ1-3, with D possibly TRBD1 on 5 matching bases. CDR1 and CDR2 from the germline V gene are SGHDT and YYEEEE. The CDR3 runs to 14 residues. Trimming took 5 bases from V and 1 from J, leaving 10 bases between them. The CDR3 is CASRTTASGNTIYF. The CDR3 region has the DNA TGTGCCAGCAGAACGACAGCTTCTGGAAACACCATATATTTT.

This clone is medium-sized by share. The V and J genes are TRBV30 and TRBJ2-3; D is uncertain. The CDR3 is 8 amino acids. Germline assignment: CDR1 GTSNPN and CDR2 SVGIG (reference sequence). The CDR3 region is CAADTQYF. DNA for the CDR3: TGTGCTGCAGATACGCAGTATTTT.

This clone came up once. The chain employs TRBV4-1 and TRBJ2-3; 8 positions agree with TRBD1. The CDR3 extends over 16 amino acids. Germline lookup yields CDR1 MGHRA and CDR2 YSYEKL. V gave up 0 bases and J gave up 6 bases; unmatched junction bases: 8. CDR3 DNA: TGCGCCAGCAGCCAAGAAGGACAGGGTGGGGGGGATACGCAGTATTTT. Translating gives CASSQEGQGGGDTQYF.

This chain links TRBV19 with TRBJ1-4; a weak D match, TRBD1 (5 bases). This CDR3 has 17 amino acids. CDR1 is LNHDA, CDR2 SQIVND, per germline (reference sequence). Trimming took off 3 bases at V and 3 bases at J, with 17 bases between the two ends. For the CDR3, the DNA is TGTGCCAGTAGTATGAGGTTAAGGAGGGACCCTAATGAAAAACTGTTTTTT. Its protein is CASSMRLRRDPNEKLFF.

The V call is TRBV6-5, the J call TRBJ1-4; D is unresolved. V was cut by 10 bases and J by 5 bases, with 14 bases left in between. The CDR3 extends over 13 amino acids. Germline CDR1 and CDR2: MNHEY and SVGAGI. The CDR3 protein is CATKMSGNEKLFF. CDR3 bases: TGTGCCACCAAAATGTCTGGGAATGAAAAACTGTTTTTT.

V gene TRBV7-9 combines with J gene TRBJ2-5; 8 bases align to TRBD2. This CDR3 is built from 15 residues. Germline-derived CDR1 and CDR2 are SEHNR and FQNEAQ (reference sequence). V shed 0 bases and J 4 bases; nucleotides not matched to a gene: 4. CDR3 loop: CASSLARAGAETQYF. The CDR3 nucleotides read TGTGCCAGCAGCTTAGCCAGAGCGGGGGCAGAGACCCAGTACTTC.

The chain uses TRBV5-1 and TRBJ2-2, with no clear D. Trimming removed 0 bases at V and 5 bases at J, with 8 bases between. Germline CDR1 SGHRS, CDR2 YFSETQ. The CDR3 sequence is 14 residues long. CDR3 sequence (DNA): TGCGCCAGCAGCTTGGCGGGTTCGACCGGGGAGCTGTTTTTT. Its protein product is CASSLAGSTGELFF. The full variable domain, in which reference TRBV5-1 and TRBJ2-2 provide the parts outside the CDR3, is KAGVTQTPRYLIKTRGQQVTLSCSPISGHRSVSWYQQTPGQGLQFLFEYFSETQRNKGNFPGRFSGRQFSNSRSEMNVSTLELGDSALYLCASSLAGSTGELFFGEGSRLTVL.

This clone appeared a single time. This chain connects TRBV10-3 to TRBJ1-1, with D tentatively TRBD1 (5 bases). V was pared by 2 bases and J by 6 bases, with 7 bases between. This CDR3 is 12 amino acids long. Germline V CDR1 and CDR2: ENHRY, SYGVKD. CDR3 nucleotide sequence: TGTGCCATCAGTGAGGCGGGGCCTGAAGCTTTCTTT. As protein: CAISEAGPEAFF.

V gene TRBV3-1 (or the pseudogene TRBV3-2) combines with J gene TRBJ2-3; TRBD2 aligns across 8 bases. The V and J ends lost 4 bases and 6 bases, in that order; junction bases with no gene match: 21. Germline V gene data show CDR1 as LGHDT and CDR2 as YNNKEL (reference sequence). The CDR3 is 19 amino acids. The chain's CDR3 is CASSLRLAGPGRRPDTQYF. In nucleotides, the CDR3 is TGTGCCAGCAGCCTCCGGCTAGCGGGCCCTGGGCGAAGGCCCGATACGCAGTATTTT.

The chain uses TRBV2 and TRBJ2-7; TRBD2 might be the D (6 bases). V lost 3 bases and J lost 5, with 8 bases in between. The V gene's germline CDR1 is SNHLY and CDR2 FYNNEI. This CDR3 spans 12 amino acids. The CDR3 loop is CASSELANEQYF. In DNA form, the CDR3 reads TGTGCCAGCAGTGAGCTAGCGAACGAGCAGTACTTC. The full variable domain, completed using reference TRBV2 and TRBJ2-7, is EPEVTQTPSHQVTQMGQEVILRCVPISNHLYFYWYRQILGQKVEFLVSFYNNEISEKSEIFDDQFSVERPDGSNFTLKIRSTKLEDSAMYFCASSELANEQYFGPGTRLTVT.

This clone was seen a few times. The V and J genes are TRBV7-6 and TRBJ1-1, with D hard to call. Germline V gives CDR1 SGHVS, CDR2 FNYEAQ. V was cut by 6 bases and J by 5 bases, with 10 bases left in between. The CDR3 is 12 residues long. As DNA, the CDR3 is TGTGCCAGCAGTGTCTTGGGGACTGAAGCTTTCTTT. Amino acids: CASSVLGTEAFF.

The chain couples TRBV7-9 to TRBJ2-5; TRBD1 aligns across 10 bases. J was trimmed by 4 bases and V by 5 bases; bases with no gene match: 4. The CDR3 is 14 amino acids. Per the germline V gene, CDR1 is SEHNR and CDR2 is FQNEAQ (reference sequence). The CDR3 DNA is TGTGCCAGCAGCCCCGGGACAGGGGCAGAGACCCAGTACTTC. Translating gives CASSPGTGAETQYF.

The chain uses TRBV7-9 and TRBJ1-2, with 8 bases fitting TRBD1. Germline V lookup: CDR1 SEHNR, CDR2 FQNEAQ (reference sequence). The CDR3 has 14 residues. The ends lost 5 bases at V and 8 bases at J; junction bases unmatched: 10. CDR3 amino acids: CASSAKDRVGGYTF. DNA of the CDR3: TGTGCCAGCAGCGCAAAGGACAGGGTAGGAGGCTACACCTTC.

The V and J genes are TRBV6-5 and TRBJ2-2; 8 nucleotides line up with TRBD2. CDR3 length: 15 amino acids. Germline trimming cut 6 bases from V and 2 bases from J; bases unmatched to any gene: 5. Germline-derived CDR1 and CDR2 are MNHEY and SVGAGI. In DNA, the CDR3 is TGTGCCAGCAGACGTAGCGGGGTTAACACCGGGGAGCTGTTTTTT. It yields the protein CASRRSGVNTGELFF.

V gene TRBV7-8 combines with J gene TRBJ2-1, with 10 bases aligning to TRBD2. Trimming cost V 1 base and J 7 bases; bases outside gene matches: 10. CDR3 size: 17 residues. Looked up from germline, CDR1 is SGHVS and CDR2 is FQNEAQ. CDR3 nucleotide sequence: TGTGCCAGCAGCTTAGACCTACTAGCGGGGTCAGGGAATGAGCAGTTCTTC. This encodes CASSLDLLAGSGNEQFF.

This chain links TRBV28 with TRBJ1-3; TRBD1 aligns across 7 bases. CDR1 is MDHEN, CDR2 SYDVKM, per germline. This CDR3 is built from 14 residues. The ends lost 7 bases at V and 7 bases at J; junction bases unmatched: 10. CDR3 residues: CASNLPDRDNTIYF. The CDR3 bases are TGTGCCAGCAACTTACCAGACAGGGACAACACCATATATTTT.

This chain connects TRBV15 to TRBJ2-1; 10 bases agree with TRBD2. With 0 bases clipped from V and 8 bases from J, the junction kept 1 base outside the gene matches. CDR3 length: 14 residues. Per the germline V gene, CDR1 is LNHNV and CDR2 is YYDKDF (reference sequence). This chain's CDR3 is CATSRDGTSDEQFF. The DNA for the CDR3 is TGTGCCACCAGCAGAGATGGGACTAGCGATGAGCAGTTCTTC. The full variable domain, in which reference TRBV15 and TRBJ2-1 provide the parts outside the CDR3, is DAMVIQNPRYQVTQFGKPVTLSCSQTLNHNVMYWYQQKSSQAPKLLFHYYDKDFNNEADTPDNFQSRRPNTSFCFLDIRSPGLGDTAMYLCATSRDGTSDEQFFGPGTRLTVL.

In DNA form, the CDR3 reads TGTGCCAGCAGCCGCGACCAACAAGAGACCCAGTACTTC. This codes for CASSRDQQETQYF. The genes are TRBV11-2 and TRBJ2-5; no clear D. The CDR3 length is 13 residues. The V gene lost 5 bases and the J gene lost 2 bases, with 9 bases spanning the gap. The germline V gene has CDR1 SGHAT and CDR2 FQNNGV.

The J gene is TRBJ1-1, the V gene TRBV29-1, with TRBD1 as a possible D gene (5 bases). V lost 1 base and J 4 bases, leaving 13 bases between the germline ends. The CDR3 is 14 amino acids. Looked up from germline, CDR1 is SQVTM and CDR2 is ANQGSEA. The CDR3 reads CSVEGLGASTEAFF. In DNA form, the CDR3 reads TGCAGCGTTGAAGGTTTAGGGGCGAGCACTGAAGCTTTCTTT.

This chain links TRBV6-5 with TRBJ1-2, with D possibly being TRBD1 (5 bases). CDR3 size: 11 residues. V gave up 4 bases and J gave up 5 bases, with 5 bases separating them. Germline assignment: CDR1 MNHEY and CDR2 SVGAGI. The CDR3 protein is CASSSGYGYTF. In nucleotides, the CDR3 is TGTGCCAGCAGTTCAGGGTATGGCTACACCTTC.

The chain uses TRBV5-4 and TRBJ1-1; D is ambiguous. V lost 0 bases and J 6 bases, leaving 12 bases between the germline ends. The CDR3 length is 14 residues. Per the germline V gene, CDR1 is SGHNT and CDR2 is YYREEE (reference sequence). The CDR3 DNA follows: TGTGCCAGCAGCTTGGCCTACGAGAGGTCTGAAGCTTTCTTT. This encodes CASSLAYERSEAFF.